This TCR beta chain was captured in a study of cytomegalovirus exposure and HLA in healthy donors. The CDR3 length is 15 residues. Germline CDR1 MNHEY, CDR2 SVGAGI. The germline V and J ends were trimmed by 2 bases and 7 bases, with 15 bases remaining between them. As concerns this clone: Antigen specificity is unknown.

Primers: 60 Vbeta forward and 13 Jbeta reverse. Sequenced by immunoSEQ multiplex PCR; TCRdb stores in-frame clones only, minus some. The sample shows roughly 190,000 clones, roughly a tenth of them seen only once. Study-level results: In vitro confirmation showed three CMV-associated chains to be CMV antigen specific. Usually a TCR sequence was rare, but some public TCRs were found in many donors.

The clonotype originates from a woman aged 25 to 39 in good health and CMV-seropositive. Sequences were obtained from PBMCs. The chain carries TRBV6-5 and TRBJ2-1; possible D gene TRBD2, 5 bases. The CDR3 protein is CASSYPGLGRNEQFF. The CDR3, as DNA: TGTGCCAGCAGTTACCCCGGACTGGGTAGGAATGAGCAGTTCTTC.